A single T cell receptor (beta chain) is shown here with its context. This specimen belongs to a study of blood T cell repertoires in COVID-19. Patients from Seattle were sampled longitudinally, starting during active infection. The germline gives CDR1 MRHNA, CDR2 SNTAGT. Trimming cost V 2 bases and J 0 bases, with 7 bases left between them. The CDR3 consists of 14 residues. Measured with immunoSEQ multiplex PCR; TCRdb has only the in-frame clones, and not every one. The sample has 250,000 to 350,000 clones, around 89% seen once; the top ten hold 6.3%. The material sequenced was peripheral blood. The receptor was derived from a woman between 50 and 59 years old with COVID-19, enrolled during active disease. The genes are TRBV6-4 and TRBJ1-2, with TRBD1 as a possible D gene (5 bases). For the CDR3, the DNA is TGTGCCAGCAGTGACACAGGATCTAACTATGGCTACACCTTC. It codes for CASSDTGSNYGYTF.